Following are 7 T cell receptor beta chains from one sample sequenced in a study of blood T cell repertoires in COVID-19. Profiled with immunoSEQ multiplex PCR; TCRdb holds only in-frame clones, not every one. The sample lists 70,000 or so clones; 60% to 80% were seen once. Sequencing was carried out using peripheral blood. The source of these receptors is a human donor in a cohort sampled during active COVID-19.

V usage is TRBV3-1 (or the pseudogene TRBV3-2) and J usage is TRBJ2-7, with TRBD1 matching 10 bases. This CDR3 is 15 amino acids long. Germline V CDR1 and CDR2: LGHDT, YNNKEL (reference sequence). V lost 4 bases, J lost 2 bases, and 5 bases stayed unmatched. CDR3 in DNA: TGTGCCAGCAGCCTGGCCGGGACAGGGGCCTACGAGCAGTACTTC. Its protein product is CASSLAGTGAYEQYF.

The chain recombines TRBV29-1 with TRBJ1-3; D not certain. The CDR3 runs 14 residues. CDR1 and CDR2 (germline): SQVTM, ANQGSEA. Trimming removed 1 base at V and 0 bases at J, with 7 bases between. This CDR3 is CSVEVSGSGNTIYF. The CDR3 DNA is TGCAGCGTTGAAGTATCGGGCTCTGGAAACACCATATATTTT.

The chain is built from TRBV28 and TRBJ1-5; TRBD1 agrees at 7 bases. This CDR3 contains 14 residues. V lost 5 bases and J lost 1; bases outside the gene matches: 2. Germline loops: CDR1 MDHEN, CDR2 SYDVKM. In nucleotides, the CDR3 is TGTGCCAGCAGTCCGACAGGGAGCAATCAGCCCCAGCATTTT. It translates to CASSPTGSNQPQHF.

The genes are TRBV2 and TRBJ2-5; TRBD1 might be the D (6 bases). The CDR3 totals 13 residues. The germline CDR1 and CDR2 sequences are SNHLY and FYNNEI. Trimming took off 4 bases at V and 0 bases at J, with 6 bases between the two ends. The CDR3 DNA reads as TGTGCCAGCAGTGGACAGGACCAAGAGACCCAGTACTTC. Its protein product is CASSGQDQETQYF.

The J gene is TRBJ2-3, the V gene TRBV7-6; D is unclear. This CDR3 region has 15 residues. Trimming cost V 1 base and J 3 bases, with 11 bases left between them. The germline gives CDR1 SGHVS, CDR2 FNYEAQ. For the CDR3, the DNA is TGTGCCAGCAGCTTAGGATTGCTAGTAACAGATACGCAGTATTTT. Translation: CASSLGLLVTDTQYF.

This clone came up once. CDR3 sequence reads: CASSANGISYEQYF. CDR3 nucleotides: TGTGCCAGTAGTGCCAACGGGATATCCTACGAGCAGTACTTC. The chain combines TRBV19 with TRBJ2-7; D is perhaps TRBD2 (5 bases). The CDR3 is 14 amino acids. Trimming shortened V by 5 bases and J by 1 base, and 12 bases separated the two germline ends. Germline V CDR1 and CDR2: LNHDA, SQIVND (reference sequence). Full variable domain (missing parts from reference TRBV19 and TRBJ2-7): DGGITQSPKYLFRKEGQNVTLSCEQNLNHDAMYWYRQDPGQGLRLIYYSQIVNDFQKGDIAEGYSVSREKKESFPLTVTSAQKNPTAFYLCASSANGISYEQYFGPGTRLTVT.

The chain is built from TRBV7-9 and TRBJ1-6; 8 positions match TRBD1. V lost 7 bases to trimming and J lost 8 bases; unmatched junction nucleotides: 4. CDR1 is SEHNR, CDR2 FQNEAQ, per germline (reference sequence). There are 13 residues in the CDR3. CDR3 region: CASNGQGDSPLHF. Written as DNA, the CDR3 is TGTGCCAGCAACGGACAGGGTGATTCACCCCTCCACTTT.